The 11 T cell receptor beta chains below were found in one sample sequenced in a study of control samples from healthy donors and cancer patients. Sequencing was performed with immunoSEQ multiplex PCR; in TCRdb, only in-frame clones are kept and a portion is missing. This table has over 70,000 clones, roughly 91% appearing once. Material: blood. These receptors all stem from an older woman in good health.

The chain combines TRBV7-3 with TRBJ2-2; D ambiguous. Trimming took 6 bases from V and 2 from J, leaving 16 bases between them. The CDR3 has 16 amino acids. Germline V CDR1 and CDR2: SGHTA, FQGTGA. CDR3 amino acids: CASRLALGGNTGELFF. CDR3 nucleotides: TGTGCCAGCAGACTTGCCTTAGGCGGAAACACCGGGGAGCTGTTTTTT.

The CDR3 DNA reads as TGTGCCAGCAGTTTCGGACAGGGGGCCCAGCCCCAGCATTTT. This translates into CASSFGQGAQPQHF. The gene calls are TRBV27 and TRBJ1-5; TRBD1 agrees at 11 bases. The V segment lost 3 bases and the J segment 7 bases; nucleotides outside the gene matches: 2. The CDR3 has 14 amino acids. CDR1 MNHEY and CDR2 SMNVEV come from the germline V gene (reference sequence).

This rearrangement joins TRBV2 to TRBJ1-2; D not certain. V was clipped by 5 bases and J by 7 bases, with 14 bases between them. This CDR3 spans 13 amino acids. From germline, CDR1 is SNHLY and CDR2 FYNNEI. In nucleotides, the CDR3 is TGTGCCAGCAGTCCCGATCGTCGCGGTGGCTACACCTTC. As protein: CASSPDRRGGYTF.

This clone was counted once. This rearrangement joins TRBV2 to TRBJ2-1; D is ambiguous. V was pared by 4 bases and J by 8 bases, with 9 bases between. CDR1 and CDR2 (germline): SNHLY, FYNNEI. The CDR3 consists of 12 residues. This CDR3 reads CASSGSEYEQFF. In DNA form, the CDR3 reads TGTGCCAGCAGTGGATCCGAGTATGAGCAGTTCTTC.

The V and J genes are TRBV5-1 and TRBJ2-1, with a possible D match to TRBD2 (6 bases). The germline CDR1 and CDR2 sequences are SGHRS and YFSETQ. This CDR3 has 15 residues. Trimming shortened V by 0 bases and J by 4 bases, and 11 bases separated the two germline ends. The CDR3 nucleotides are TGCGCCAGCAGCTTGGCACTAGCCCATTACAATGAGCAGTTCTTC. This gives the protein CASSLALAHYNEQFF.

The chain recombines TRBV3-1 (or the pseudogene TRBV3-2) with TRBJ2-1; 14 bases map to TRBD2. This CDR3 contains 15 residues. Germline CDR1 is LGHDT and CDR2 is YNNKEL (reference sequence). V lost 10 bases, J lost 7 bases, and 9 bases stayed unmatched. In DNA form, the CDR3 reads TGTGCCACCTCGGGACTAGCGGGGGCGGGGAATGAGCAGTTCTTC. Its protein product is CATSGLAGAGNEQFF.

V is TRBV19 and J is TRBJ2-1; weak D call: TRBD1 (6 bases). The CDR3 has 16 amino acids. CDR1 and CDR2 from the germline V gene are LNHDA and SQIVND (reference sequence). V lost 4 bases, J lost 5 bases, and 18 bases lay in between. The CDR3 DNA sequence: TGTGCCAGTAGTAGGGGGCTCGGGTATTCGAACAATGAGCAGTTCTTC. Residues: CASSRGLGYSNNEQFF.

V usage is TRBV3-1 (or the pseudogene TRBV3-2) and J usage is TRBJ1-2; possibly TRBD1 for D (5 bases). V shed 4 bases and J shed 6 bases, with 15 bases lying between them. The germline gives CDR1 LGHDT, CDR2 YNNKEL (reference sequence). The CDR3 is 14 residues long. The CDR3 coding sequence is TGTGCCAGCAGCCCCGGCGGGGGAGAAGATGGCTACACCTTC. Translation gives CASSPGGGEDGYTF.

The CDR3 here is CASSLKTSGLLETQYF. CDR3 coding DNA: TGTGCCAGCAGCTTGAAAACTAGCGGGCTGTTAGAGACCCAGTACTTC. This chain links TRBV5-4 with TRBJ2-5; 9 bases match TRBD2. Per the germline V gene, CDR1 is SGHNT and CDR2 is YYREEE (reference sequence). The CDR3 totals 16 residues. V gave up 1 base and J gave up 4 bases; unmatched junction bases: 8.

The chain is built from TRBV30 and TRBJ1-2; D gene ambiguous. Germline loops: CDR1 GTSNPN, CDR2 SVGIG (reference sequence). Trimming removed 4 bases from V and 7 bases from J, with 19 bases in between. The CDR3 extends over 14 amino acids. The CDR3 DNA is TGTGCCTGGATGCTCAGAGGGCGAGGAGGTGGCTACACCTTC. It codes for CAWMLRGRGGGYTF. Using reference TRBV30 and TRBJ1-2 for the parts outside the CDR3, the full variable domain is SQTIHQWPATLVQPVGSPLSLECTVEGTSNPNLYWYRQAAGRGLQLLFYSVGIGQISSEVPQNLSASRPQDRQFILSSKKLLLSDSGFYLCAWMLRGRGGGYTFGSGTRLTVV.

V and J are TRBV4-1 and TRBJ2-2, with D possibly being TRBD2 (7 bases). Germline values: CDR1 MGHRA, CDR2 YSYEKL. V lost 0 bases and J 3 bases, leaving 14 bases between the germline ends. The CDR3 has 17 amino acids. The CDR3 DNA sequence: TGCGCCAGCAGCCAAGAGTTTAGGGGGGGGTACACCGGGGAGCTGTTTTTT. It encodes CASSQEFRGGYTGELFF.